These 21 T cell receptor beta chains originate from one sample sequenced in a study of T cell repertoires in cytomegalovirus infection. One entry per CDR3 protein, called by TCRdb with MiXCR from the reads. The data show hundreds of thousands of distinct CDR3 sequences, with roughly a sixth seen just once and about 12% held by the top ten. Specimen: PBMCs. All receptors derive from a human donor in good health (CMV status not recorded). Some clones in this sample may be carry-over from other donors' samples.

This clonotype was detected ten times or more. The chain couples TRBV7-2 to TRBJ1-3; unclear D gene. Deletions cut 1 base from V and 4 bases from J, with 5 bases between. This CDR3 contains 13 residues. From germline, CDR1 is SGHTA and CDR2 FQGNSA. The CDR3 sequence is CASSLDGGNTIYF. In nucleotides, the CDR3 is TGTGCCAGCAGCTTAGACGGCGGAAACACCATATATTTT.

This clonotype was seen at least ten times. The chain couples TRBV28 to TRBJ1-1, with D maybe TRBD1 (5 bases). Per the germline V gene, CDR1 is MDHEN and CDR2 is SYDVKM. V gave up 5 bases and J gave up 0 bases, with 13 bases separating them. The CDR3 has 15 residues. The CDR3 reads CASSGPRGMNTEAFF. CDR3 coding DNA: TGTGCCAGCAGTGGACCACGGGGCATGAACACTGAAGCTTTCTTT.

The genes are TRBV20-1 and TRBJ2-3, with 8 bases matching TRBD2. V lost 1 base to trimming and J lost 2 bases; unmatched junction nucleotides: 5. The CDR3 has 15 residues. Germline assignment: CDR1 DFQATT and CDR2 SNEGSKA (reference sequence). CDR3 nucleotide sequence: TGCAGTGCTAGAGTAGCGGGGCCCTACACAGATACGCAGTATTTT. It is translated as CSARVAGPYTDTQYF.

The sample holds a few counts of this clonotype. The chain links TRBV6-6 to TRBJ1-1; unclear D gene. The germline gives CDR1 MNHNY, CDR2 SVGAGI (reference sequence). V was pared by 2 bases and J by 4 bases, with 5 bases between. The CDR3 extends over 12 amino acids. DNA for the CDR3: TGTGCCAGCAGTTACGGTTTCACTGAAGCTTTCTTT. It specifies CASSYGFTEAFF.

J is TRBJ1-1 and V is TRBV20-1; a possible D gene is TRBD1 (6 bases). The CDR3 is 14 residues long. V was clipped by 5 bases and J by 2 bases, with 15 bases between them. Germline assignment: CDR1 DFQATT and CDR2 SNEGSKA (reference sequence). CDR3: CSAPRPGGNTEAFF. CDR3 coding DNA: TGCAGTGCTCCACGCCCGGGGGGCAACACTGAAGCTTTCTTT.

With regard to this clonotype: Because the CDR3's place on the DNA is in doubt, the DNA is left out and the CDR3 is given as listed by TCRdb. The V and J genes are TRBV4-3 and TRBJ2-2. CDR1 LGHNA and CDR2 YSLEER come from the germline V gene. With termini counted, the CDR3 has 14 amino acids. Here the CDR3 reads CASSQDFGAGELFF.

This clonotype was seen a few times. The chain's CDR3 is CASSEGGGSNQPQHF. For the CDR3, the DNA is TGTGCCAGCAGTGAAGGGGGCGGGAGCAATCAGCCCCAGCATTTT. The chain employs TRBV2 and TRBJ1-5; a weak D match, TRBD1 (5 bases). V lost 1 base, J lost 1 base, and 8 bases lay in between. CDR1 is SNHLY and CDR2 is FYNNEI in the germline V gene. There are 15 residues in the CDR3.

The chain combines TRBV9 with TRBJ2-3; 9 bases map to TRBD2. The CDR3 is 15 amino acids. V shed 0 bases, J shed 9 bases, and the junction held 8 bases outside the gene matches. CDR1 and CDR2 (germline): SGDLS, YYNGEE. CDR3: CASSVGSGGTWTQYF. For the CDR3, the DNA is TGTGCCAGCAGCGTAGGTAGCGGGGGCACGTGGACGCAGTATTTT.

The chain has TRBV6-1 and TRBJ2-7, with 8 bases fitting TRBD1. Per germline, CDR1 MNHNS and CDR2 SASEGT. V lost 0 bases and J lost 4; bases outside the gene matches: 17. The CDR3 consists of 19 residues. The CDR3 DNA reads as TGTGCCAGCAGTGAAGCTGAGGACAGGGAGCGGTTGGCGTTGTACGAGCAGTACTTC. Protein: CASSEAEDRERLALYEQYF.

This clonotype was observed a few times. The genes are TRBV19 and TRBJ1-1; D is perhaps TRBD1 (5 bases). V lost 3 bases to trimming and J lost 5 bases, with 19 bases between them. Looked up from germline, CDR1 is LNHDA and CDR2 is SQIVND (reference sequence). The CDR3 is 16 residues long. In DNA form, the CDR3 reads TGTGCCAGTAGTATGGGTGAGAGGGGCCGGTGGACTGAAGCTTTCTTT. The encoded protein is CASSMGERGRWTEAFF.

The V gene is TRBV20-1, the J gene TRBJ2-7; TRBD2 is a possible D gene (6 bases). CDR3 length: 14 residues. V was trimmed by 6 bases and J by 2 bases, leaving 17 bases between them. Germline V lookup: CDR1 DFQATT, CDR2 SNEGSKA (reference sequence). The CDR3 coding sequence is TGCAGTGCCTATACCGAAGCGGGCCCCTACGAGCAGTACTTC. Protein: CSAYTEAGPYEQYF.

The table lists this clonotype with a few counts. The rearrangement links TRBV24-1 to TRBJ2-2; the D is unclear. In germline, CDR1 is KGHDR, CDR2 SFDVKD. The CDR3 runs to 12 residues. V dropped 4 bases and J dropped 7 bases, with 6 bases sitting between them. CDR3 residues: CATSDLYGELFF. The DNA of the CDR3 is TGTGCCACCAGTGACCTCTACGGGGAGCTGTTTTTT.

The CDR3 here is CASSLPVGTQYF. The DNA for the CDR3 is TGTGCCAGCAGCTTGCCTGTCGGGACCCAGTACTTC. J is TRBJ2-5 and V is TRBV5-6; no firm D call. The V gene's germline CDR1 is SGHDT and CDR2 YYEEEE. V was trimmed by 1 base and J by 7 bases, leaving 8 bases between them. This CDR3 has 12 amino acids.

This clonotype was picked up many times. The CDR3 DNA is TGTGCCAGCAGCATAATTGGGGGCACTGAAGCTTTCTTT. Amino acid sequence: CASSIIGGTEAFF. J is TRBJ1-1 and V is TRBV7-8, with D perhaps matching TRBD1 (5 bases). CDR1 is SGHVS, CDR2 FQNEAQ, per germline. This CDR3 comprises 13 residues. V was cut by 5 bases and J by 4 bases, with 11 bases left in between.

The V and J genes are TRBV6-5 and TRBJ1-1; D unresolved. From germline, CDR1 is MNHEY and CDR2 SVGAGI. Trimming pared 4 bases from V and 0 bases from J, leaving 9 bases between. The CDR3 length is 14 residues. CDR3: CASSSQQMNTEAFF. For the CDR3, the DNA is TGTGCCAGCAGTTCGCAACAAATGAACACTGAAGCTTTCTTT.

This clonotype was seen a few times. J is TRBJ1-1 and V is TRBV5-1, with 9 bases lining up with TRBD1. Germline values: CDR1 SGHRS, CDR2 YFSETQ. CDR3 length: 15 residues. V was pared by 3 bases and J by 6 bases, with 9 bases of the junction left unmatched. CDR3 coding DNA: TGCGCCAGCAGCTCGCCGGGACAGGGTTCCCCTGAAGCTTTCTTT. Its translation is CASSSPGQGSPEAFF.

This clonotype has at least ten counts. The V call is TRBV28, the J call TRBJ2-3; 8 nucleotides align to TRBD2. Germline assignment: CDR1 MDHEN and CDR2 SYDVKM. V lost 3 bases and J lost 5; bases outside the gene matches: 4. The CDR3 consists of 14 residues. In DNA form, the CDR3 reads TGTGCCAGCAGTTTCGGGGGGGCAAGAGATACGCAGTATTTT. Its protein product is CASSFGGARDTQYF.

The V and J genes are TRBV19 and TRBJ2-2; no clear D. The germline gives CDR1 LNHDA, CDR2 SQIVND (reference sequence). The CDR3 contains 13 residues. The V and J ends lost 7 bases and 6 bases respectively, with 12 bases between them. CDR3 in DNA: TGTGCCAGTAATTTCGGTCGGGCCGGGGAGCTGTTTTTT. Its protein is CASNFGRAGELFF. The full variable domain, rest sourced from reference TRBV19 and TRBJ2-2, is DGGITQSPKYLFRKEGQNVTLSCEQNLNHDAMYWYRQDPGQGLRLIYYSQIVNDFQKGDIAEGYSVSREKKESFPLTVTSAQKNPTAFYLCASNFGRAGELFFGEGSRLTVL.

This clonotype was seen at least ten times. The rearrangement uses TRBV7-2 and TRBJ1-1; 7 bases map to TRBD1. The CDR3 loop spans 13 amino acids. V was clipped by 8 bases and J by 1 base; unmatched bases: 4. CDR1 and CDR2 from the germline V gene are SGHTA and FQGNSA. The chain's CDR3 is CASGRDRNTEAFF. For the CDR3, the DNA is TGTGCCAGCGGGCGGGACAGGAACACTGAAGCTTTCTTT.

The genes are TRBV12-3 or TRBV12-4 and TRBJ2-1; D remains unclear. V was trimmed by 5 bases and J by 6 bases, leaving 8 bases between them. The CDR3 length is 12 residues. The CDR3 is CASSPRINEQFF. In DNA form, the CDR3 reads TGTGCCAGCAGTCCGCGGATCAATGAGCAGTTCTTC.

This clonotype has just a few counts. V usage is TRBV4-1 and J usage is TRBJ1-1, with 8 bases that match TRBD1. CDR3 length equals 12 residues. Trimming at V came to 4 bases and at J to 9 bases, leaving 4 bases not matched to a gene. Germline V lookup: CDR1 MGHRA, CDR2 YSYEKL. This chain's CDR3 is CASSPDRAQAFF. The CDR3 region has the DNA TGCGCCAGCAGCCCGGACAGGGCGCAAGCTTTCTTT.